The rows below give T cell receptor beta chains drawn from one sample of a study of shared clonotypes between healthy human individuals. Here immunoSEQ multiplex PCR was the method, and the copy in TCRdb shows in-frame clones only, minus some. The data hold more than 1,200,000 clones, with around 98.5% observed a single time. Sequenced: naive CD4+ T cells sorted from blood. These receptors were taken from a man under 40 in good health. Both conserved end residues are trimmed from each CDR3. A D gene is named only where the DNA matches it firmly.

D gene: -; V gene: TRBV28; CDR3 protein: ASSLWPRDRSGDEQY
D gene: TRBD1; V gene: TRBV7-8; CDR3 protein: ASSLGQKYEQY
D gene: -; V gene: TRBV20-1; CDR3 protein: SAWFREKLF
D gene: -; V gene: TRBV18; CDR3 protein: ASSPGLGVSEAF
D gene: TRBD2; V gene: TRBV5-1; CDR3 protein: ASSPAALAGAIHNEQF
D gene: TRBD2; V gene: TRBV7-3; CDR3 protein: ASSAKGAGGGVQETQY
D gene: TRBD1; V gene: TRBV18; CDR3 protein: ASSPATGGGYEQY
D gene: -; V gene: TRBV4-3; CDR3 protein: ASSPGAGRGTEAF
D gene: TRBD2; V gene: TRBV2; CDR3 protein: ASSDELAGTRTQY
D gene: TRBD1; V gene: TRBV30; CDR3 protein: AWSRAGGFDIQY
D gene: -; V gene: TRBV30; CDR3 protein: AWSVGRNSNQPQH
D gene: -; V gene: TRBV6-1; CDR3 protein: ASSGGSSNQPQH
D gene: -; V gene: TRBV21-1; CDR3 protein: ASSRAGQGARTGELF
D gene: -; V gene: TRBV29-1; CDR3 protein: SVELPYGYT
D gene: -; V gene: TRBV2; CDR3 protein: ASKVRGSNQPQH
D gene: -; V gene: TRBV11-2; CDR3 protein: ASSLDQYTEAF
D gene: -; V gene: TRBV30; CDR3 protein: ARTTANEKLF
D gene: -; V gene: TRBV28; CDR3 protein: ASSFGQRNQPQH
D gene: TRBD1; V gene: TRBV18; CDR3 protein: ASSPDRVRRNYGYT
D gene: -; V gene: TRBV5-1; CDR3 protein: ASSLTGIHEQF
D gene: -; V gene: TRBV2; CDR3 protein: ASSGPIREGEQY
D gene: -; V gene: TRBV19; CDR3 protein: ASSIGGQQGYGYT
D gene: TRBD1; V gene: TRBV7-8; CDR3 protein: ASSYNPGQENTEAF
D gene: -; V gene: TRBV14; CDR3 protein: ASSPGAVSYNEQF
D gene: -; V gene: TRBV28; CDR3 protein: ASSSPGPSGEQY
D gene: TRBD1; V gene: TRBV27; CDR3 protein: ASSLLGGDTEAF
D gene: -; V gene: TRBV6-4; CDR3 protein: ASSAGLDQPQH